The 7 T cell receptor beta chains listed next were all sequenced from one sample in a study of monozygotic twins with cystic fibrosis. Measured with immunoSEQ multiplex PCR; TCRdb has only the in-frame clones, and not every one. The data hold 15,000 or so clones, with 80% to 90% observed a single time. The specimen was blood. These receptors were obtained from a boy aged 10-17 years with cystic fibrosis.

This clone was detected once. The V gene is TRBV14, the J gene TRBJ1-2; D uncertain. Per the germline V gene, CDR1 is SGHDN and CDR2 is FVKESK. Deletions cut 0 bases from V and 0 bases from J, with 2 bases between. The CDR3 is 13 amino acids. The CDR3 sequence: CASSQEANYGYTF. DNA of the CDR3: TGTGCCAGCAGCCAAGAGGCTAACTATGGCTACACCTTC.

The chain carries TRBV2 and TRBJ2-3, with 12 bases lining up with TRBD1. V was clipped by 4 bases and J by 1 base; unmatched bases: 0. Germline values: CDR1 SNHLY, CDR2 FYNNEI. The CDR3 covers 15 residues. CDR3 sequence (DNA): TGTGCCAGCAGTGGGGACAGGGGGCGCACAGATACGCAGTATTTT. It yields the protein CASSGDRGRTDTQYF.

The table lists this clone with a few counts. The chain has TRBV5-5 and TRBJ1-5; D is unresolved. The CDR3 consists of 13 residues. Trimming removed 0 bases at V and 7 bases at J, with 8 bases between. The germline V gene has CDR1 SGHKS and CDR2 YYEKEE (reference sequence). CDR3 loop: CASSLDGDQPQHF. The CDR3 DNA reads as TGTGCCAGCAGCTTGGACGGAGACCAGCCCCAGCATTTT.

The rearrangement links TRBV7-2 to TRBJ1-5; possibly TRBD1 for D (5 bases). Trimming pared 1 base from V and 3 bases from J, leaving 10 bases between. The CDR3 covers 15 residues. Germline V gene sequence: CDR1 SGHTA, CDR2 FQGNSA. CDR3 sequence reads: CASSLEAGINQPQHF. In DNA form, the CDR3 reads TGTGCCAGCAGCTTAGAGGCAGGGATCAATCAGCCCCAGCATTTT.

This clone was counted between two and nine times. The rearrangement links TRBV5-1 to TRBJ1-5, with 7 bases matching TRBD1. After removal of 0 bases from V and 2 bases from J, the junction contained 2 bases not matched to a gene. The germline V gene has CDR1 SGHRS and CDR2 YFSETQ. This CDR3 contains 15 residues. The CDR3 region is CASSLAGQGNQPQHF. CDR3 nucleotides: TGCGCCAGCAGCTTGGCAGGACAGGGCAATCAGCCCCAGCATTTT. The complete variable domain, with remaining parts taken from reference TRBV5-1 and TRBJ1-5, reads KAGVTQTPRYLIKTRGQQVTLSCSPISGHRSVSWYQQTPGQGLQFLFEYFSETQRNKGNFPGRFSGRQFSNSRSEMNVSTLELGDSALYLCASSLAGQGNQPQHFGDGTRLSIL.

A note on this clone: An end of the junction does not agree with germline; a read error may underlie this. This rearrangement joins TRBV7-3 to TRBJ1-1, with a possible D match to TRBD1 (6 bases). The CDR3 consists of 13 residues. CDR1 is SGHTA, CDR2 FQGTGA, per germline. The CDR3 here is CASSLRGVPEAFF. The CDR3 DNA is TGTGCCAGCAGTTTAAGGGGGGTACCTGAAGCTTTCTTT.

V gene TRBV6-1 combines with J gene TRBJ1-6; 7 bases are shared with TRBD1. The CDR3 contains 15 residues. Germline V gene data show CDR1 as MNHNS and CDR2 as SASEGT. The ends lost 7 bases at V and 3 bases at J; junction bases unmatched: 6. CDR3 DNA sequence: TGTGCCAGCATACGAGGGACAGACTATAATTCACCCCTCCACTTT. Residues: CASIRGTDYNSPLHF.